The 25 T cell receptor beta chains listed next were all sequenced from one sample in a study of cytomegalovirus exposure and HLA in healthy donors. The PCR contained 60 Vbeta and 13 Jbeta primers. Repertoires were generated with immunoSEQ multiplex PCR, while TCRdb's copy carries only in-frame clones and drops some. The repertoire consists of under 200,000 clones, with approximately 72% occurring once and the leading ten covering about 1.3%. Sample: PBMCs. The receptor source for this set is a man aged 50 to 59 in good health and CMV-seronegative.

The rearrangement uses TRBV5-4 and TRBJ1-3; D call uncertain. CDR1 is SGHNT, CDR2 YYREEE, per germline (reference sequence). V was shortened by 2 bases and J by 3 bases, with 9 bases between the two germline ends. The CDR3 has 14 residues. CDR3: CASSFPLSGNTIYF. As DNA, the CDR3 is TGTGCCAGCAGCTTTCCCCTGAGTGGAAACACCATATATTTT.

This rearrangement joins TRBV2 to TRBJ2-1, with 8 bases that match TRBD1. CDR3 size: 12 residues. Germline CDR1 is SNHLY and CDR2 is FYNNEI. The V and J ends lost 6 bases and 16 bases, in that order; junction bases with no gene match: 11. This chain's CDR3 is CASRSLDRVGFF. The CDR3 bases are TGTGCCAGCAGGAGCCTGGACAGGGTAGGTTTCTTC.

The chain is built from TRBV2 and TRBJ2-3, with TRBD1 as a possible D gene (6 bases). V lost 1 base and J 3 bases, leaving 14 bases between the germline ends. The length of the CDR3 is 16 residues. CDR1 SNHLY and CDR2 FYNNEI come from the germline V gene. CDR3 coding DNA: TGTGCCAGCAGTGAAGAGGGGACAACGGTAACAGATACGCAGTATTTT. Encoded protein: CASSEEGTTVTDTQYF.

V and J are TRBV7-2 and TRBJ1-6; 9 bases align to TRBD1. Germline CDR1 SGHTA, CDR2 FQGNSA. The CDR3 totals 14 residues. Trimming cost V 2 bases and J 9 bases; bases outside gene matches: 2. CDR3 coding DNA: TGTGCCAGCAGCTTAAGACAGGGGGGTTCACCCCTCCACTTT. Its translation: CASSLRQGGSPLHF.

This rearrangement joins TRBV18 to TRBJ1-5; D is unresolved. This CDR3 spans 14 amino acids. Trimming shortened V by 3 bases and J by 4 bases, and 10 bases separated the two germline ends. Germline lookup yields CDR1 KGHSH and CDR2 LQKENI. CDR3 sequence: CASSPVGENQPQHF. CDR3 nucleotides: TGTGCCAGCTCACCCGTCGGGGAGAATCAGCCCCAGCATTTT.

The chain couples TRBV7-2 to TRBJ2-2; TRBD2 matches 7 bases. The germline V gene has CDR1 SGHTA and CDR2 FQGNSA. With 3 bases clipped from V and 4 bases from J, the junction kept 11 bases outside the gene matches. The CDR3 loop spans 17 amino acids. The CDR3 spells CASSLTSLVGITGELFF. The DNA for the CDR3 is TGTGCCAGCAGCTTGACTAGCTTGGTCGGTATCACCGGGGAGCTGTTTTTT.

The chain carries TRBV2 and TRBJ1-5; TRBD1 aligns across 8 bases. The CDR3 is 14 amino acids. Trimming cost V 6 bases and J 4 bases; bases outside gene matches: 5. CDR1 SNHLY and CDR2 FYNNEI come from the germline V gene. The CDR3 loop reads CASSDRGPNQPQHF. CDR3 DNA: TGTGCCAGCAGCGACAGGGGACCTAATCAGCCCCAGCATTTT.

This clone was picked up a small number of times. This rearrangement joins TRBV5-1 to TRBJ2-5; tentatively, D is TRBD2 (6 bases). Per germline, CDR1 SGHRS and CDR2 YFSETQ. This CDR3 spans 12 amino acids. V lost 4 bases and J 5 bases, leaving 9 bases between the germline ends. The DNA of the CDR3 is TGCGCCAGCAGCCCGGCGGGGGAGACCCAGTACTTC. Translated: CASSPAGETQYF.

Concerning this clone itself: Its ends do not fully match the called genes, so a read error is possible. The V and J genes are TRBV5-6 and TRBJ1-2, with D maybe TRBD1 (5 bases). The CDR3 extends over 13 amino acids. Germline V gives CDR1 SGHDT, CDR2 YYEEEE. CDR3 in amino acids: CASSLGPDRGYTF. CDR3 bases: TGTGCCAGCAGCTTGGGACCTGATAGGGGCTATACCTTC.

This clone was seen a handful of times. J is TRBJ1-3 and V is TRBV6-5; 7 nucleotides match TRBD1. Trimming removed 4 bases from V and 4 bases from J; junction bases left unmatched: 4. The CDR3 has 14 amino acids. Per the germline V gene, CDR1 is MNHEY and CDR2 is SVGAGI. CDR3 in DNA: TGTGCCAGCAGTTTGCCGGACAGGGGAAACACCATATATTTT. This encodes CASSLPDRGNTIYF.

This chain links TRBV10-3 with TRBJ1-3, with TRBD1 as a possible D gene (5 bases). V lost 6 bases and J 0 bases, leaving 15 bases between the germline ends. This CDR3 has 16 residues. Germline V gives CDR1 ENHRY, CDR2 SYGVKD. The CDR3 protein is CAIREGLGISGNTIYF. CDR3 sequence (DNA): TGTGCCATCAGAGAGGGGCTCGGAATCTCTGGAAACACCATATATTTT.

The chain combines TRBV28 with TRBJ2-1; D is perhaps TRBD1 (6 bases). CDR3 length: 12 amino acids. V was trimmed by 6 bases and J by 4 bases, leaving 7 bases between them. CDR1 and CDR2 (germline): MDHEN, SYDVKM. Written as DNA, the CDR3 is TGTGCCAGCAGGGACAGTTACAATGAGCAGTTCTTC. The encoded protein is CASRDSYNEQFF.

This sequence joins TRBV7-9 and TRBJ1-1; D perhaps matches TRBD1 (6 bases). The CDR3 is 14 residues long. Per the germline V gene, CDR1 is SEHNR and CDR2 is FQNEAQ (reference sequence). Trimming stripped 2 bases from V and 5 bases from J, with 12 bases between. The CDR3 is CASSLNGQRTEAFF. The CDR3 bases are TGTGCCAGCAGCTTAAACGGACAGAGGACTGAAGCTTTCTTT.

The CDR3 DNA follows: TGTGCCAGCAGTGAAGACGGTTTAAGCAATCAGCCCCAGCATTTT. Its translation: CASSEDGLSNQPQHF. The rearrangement uses TRBV2 and TRBJ1-5; no reliable D call. The CDR3 loop spans 15 amino acids. Trimming removed 1 base from V and 1 base from J, with 8 bases in between. From germline, CDR1 is SNHLY and CDR2 FYNNEI.

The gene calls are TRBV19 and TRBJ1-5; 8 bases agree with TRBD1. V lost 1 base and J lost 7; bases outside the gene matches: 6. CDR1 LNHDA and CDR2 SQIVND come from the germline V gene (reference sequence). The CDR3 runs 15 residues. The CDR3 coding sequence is TGTGCCAGTAGTATAGGGGCAGGGGGCCGGCAGCCCCAGCATTTT. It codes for CASSIGAGGRQPQHF.

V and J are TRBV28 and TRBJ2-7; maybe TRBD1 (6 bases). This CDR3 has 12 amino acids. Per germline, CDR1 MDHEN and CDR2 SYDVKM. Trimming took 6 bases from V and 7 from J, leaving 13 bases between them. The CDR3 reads CASRPTQGEQYF. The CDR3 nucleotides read TGTGCCAGCAGACCAACTCAGGGGGAGCAGTACTTC. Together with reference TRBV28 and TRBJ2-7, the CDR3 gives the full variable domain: DVKVTQSSRYLVKRTGEKVFLECVQDMDHENMFWYRQDPGLGLRLIYFSYDVKMKEKGDIPEGYSVSREKKERFSLILESASTNQTSMYLCASRPTQGEQYFGPGTRLTVT.

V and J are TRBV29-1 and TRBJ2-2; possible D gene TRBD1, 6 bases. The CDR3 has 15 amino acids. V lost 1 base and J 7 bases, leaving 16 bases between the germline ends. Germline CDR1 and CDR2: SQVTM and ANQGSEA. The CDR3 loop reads CSVEARGVVGGELFF. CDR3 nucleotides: TGCAGCGTTGAAGCCAGGGGAGTGGTCGGCGGGGAGCTGTTTTTT.

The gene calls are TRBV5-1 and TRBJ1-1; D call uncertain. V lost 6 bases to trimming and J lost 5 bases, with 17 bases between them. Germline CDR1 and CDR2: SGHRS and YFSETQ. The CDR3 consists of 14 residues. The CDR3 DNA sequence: TGCGCCAGCACCATTGGAGGTTACGAGACTGAAGCTTTCTTT. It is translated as CASTIGGYETEAFF.

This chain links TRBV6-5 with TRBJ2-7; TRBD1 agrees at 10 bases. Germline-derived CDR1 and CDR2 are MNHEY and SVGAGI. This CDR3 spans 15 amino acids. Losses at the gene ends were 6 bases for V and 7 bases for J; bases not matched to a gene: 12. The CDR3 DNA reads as TGTGCCAGCAGCCCGGCGGGACAGGGGACACGGGAGCAGTACTTC. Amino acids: CASSPAGQGTREQYF.

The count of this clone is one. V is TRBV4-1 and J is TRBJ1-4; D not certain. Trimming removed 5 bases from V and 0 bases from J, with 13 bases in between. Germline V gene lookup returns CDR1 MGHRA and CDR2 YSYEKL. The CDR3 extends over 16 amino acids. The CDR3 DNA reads TGCGCCAGCAGCTCAATGCGGGGAGCAACTAATGAAAAACTGTTTTTT. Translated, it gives CASSSMRGATNEKLFF.

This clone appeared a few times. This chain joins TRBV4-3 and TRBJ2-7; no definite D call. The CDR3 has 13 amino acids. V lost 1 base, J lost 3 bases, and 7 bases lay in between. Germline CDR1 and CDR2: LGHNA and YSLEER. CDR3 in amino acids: CASSQGGGYEQYF. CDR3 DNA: TGCGCCAGCAGCCAAGGTGGCGGCTACGAGCAGTACTTC.

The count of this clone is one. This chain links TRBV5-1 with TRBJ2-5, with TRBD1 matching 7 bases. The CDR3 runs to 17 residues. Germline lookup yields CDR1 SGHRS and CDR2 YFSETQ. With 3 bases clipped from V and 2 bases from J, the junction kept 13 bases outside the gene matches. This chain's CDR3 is CASSSIPQGTAQETQYF. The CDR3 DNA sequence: TGCGCCAGCAGCTCTATACCACAGGGGACCGCACAAGAGACCCAGTACTTC. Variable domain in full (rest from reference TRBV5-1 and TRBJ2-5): KAGVTQTPRYLIKTRGQQVTLSCSPISGHRSVSWYQQTPGQGLQFLFEYFSETQRNKGNFPGRFSGRQFSNSRSEMNVSTLELGDSALYLCASSSIPQGTAQETQYFGPGTRLLVL.

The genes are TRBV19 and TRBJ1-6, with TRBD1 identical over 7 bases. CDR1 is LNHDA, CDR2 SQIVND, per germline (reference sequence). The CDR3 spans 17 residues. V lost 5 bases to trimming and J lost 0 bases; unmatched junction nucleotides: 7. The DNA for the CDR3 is TGTGCCAGTAGTGGAAGACAGGGTAGCTCCTATAATTCACCCCTCCACTTT. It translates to CASSGRQGSSYNSPLHF.

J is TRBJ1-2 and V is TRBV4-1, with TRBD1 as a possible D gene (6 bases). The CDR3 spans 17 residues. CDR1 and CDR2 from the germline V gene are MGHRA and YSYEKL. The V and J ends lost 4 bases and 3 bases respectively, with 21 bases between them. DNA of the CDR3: TGCGCCAGCAGCCGACCAACGGACAGTTACCGGGACTATGGCTACACCTTC. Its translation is CASSRPTDSYRDYGYTF.

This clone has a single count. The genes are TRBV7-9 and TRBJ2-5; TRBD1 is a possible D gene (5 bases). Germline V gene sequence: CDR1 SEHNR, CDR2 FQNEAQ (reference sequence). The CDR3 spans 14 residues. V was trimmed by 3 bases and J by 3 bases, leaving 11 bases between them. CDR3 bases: TGTGCCAGCAGCTTGGGGCAGAGAGAAGAGACCCAGTACTTC. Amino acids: CASSLGQREETQYF.